This section outlines one T cell receptor beta chain sequence together with its context. It has no known antigen specificity. Base qualities are not at hand, and no much larger clone is one base apart. Other DNA sequences in this specimen translate into the identical CDR3. The data derive from a study of shared clonotypes between healthy human individuals (dated by TCRdb to 2018 to 2021). Regarding the complete study: Two women and a few men aged 18 to 49 years were included in the cohort. For each donor, CD4 naive and CD4 memory were each given three plates, CD8 naive was given two plates, and CD8 memory was given one plate. Blood TCR repertoires of roughly five healthy adults were deeply sequenced to estimate repertoire size and the extent of clonotype sharing between individuals. Each donor's leukapheresis produced roughly between roughly 0.85 and 10 billion PBMCs. Different laboratories and diverse techniques were used to prepare libraries and sequence TCR repertoires, to increase sequencing depth and limit assay-specific biases.

TCR CDR3 regions were amplified from genomic DNA by multiplex PCR using the deep immunoSEQ assay. Genomic DNA extracted from each cell subset was distributed evenly over all wells of several immunoSEQ 96-well plates, and each plate served as one replicate. Each replicate PCR for sorted subsets received approximately 220 ng genomic DNA, equal to about 30,000 T cell genomes. The purified libraries were quantified using a Qubit 3.0 fluorometer, sized with a Bioanalyzer 2100, and then quantified again using the KAPA Library Quantification kit. Each immunoSEQ 96-well plate was sequenced on its own single-read 150-cycle Illumina NextSeq 550 flow cell. The published analysis was carried out like this. Because only junctional sequences without quality scores were contained in the immunoSEQ output, filtering matching that applied to full-length reads could not be performed. Sequences were annotated with PyIR, a Python wrapper for IgBLAST v1.9, and V/J genes and CDR3 were assigned using IMGT germline references. Any read was removed if the V/J assignment was weak (E-value above 1e-6), the CDR3 was missing, or the read contained stop codons, out-of-frame junctions, or ambiguous translated residues. V3J clonotypes were defined by identical inferred V gene, J gene, and CDR3 amino acid sequence. The percentage overlap between two repertoires was calculated by dividing the number of shared unique clonotypes by the size of the smaller repertoire. Richness of each repertoire was evaluated using RTK rarefaction, the Chao1 estimator, and Recon v2.1 estimates of unobserved clonotypes. Generation probabilities were computed with OLGA for all TCRbeta clonotypes obtained by the gDNA method from four donors. The table was pulled from immuneACCESS by TCRdb, which kept in-frame rearrangements only. Such tables lose some clones; where checked, under half of the loss comes from unresolved V genes, and the rest has no known cause. D and trimming come from the DNA, and the V and J calls and clone size come from that table. This sample holds about 2.4 million clones; more than 90% were observed only once. The biggest ten clones account for 0.13% to 0.15% of the sample.

Paper-wide results and their limitations: Sampling was restricted to blood, and TCR repertoires in tissues likely differ from the TCR repertoires found in blood. Rarefaction of sorted-subset datasets indicated incomplete sequencing despite the large sequencing depth. Because the study included only a small number of donors, the genetic and exposure-history diversity represented was limited. Pairwise subsampling led to the expectation that sequencing depth would affect the degree of clonotype sharing among donors. Naive subsets generally had larger estimated clonotype richness than memory subsets did. When several donors were compared, the shared fraction of clonotypes was around 5.1% for naive CD4, about 4% for naive CD8, about 2.5% for memory CD4, and 0.35% to 0.4% for memory CD8. Higher generation probabilities were observed for clonotypes shared by all four sorted-subset donors than for non-shared clonotypes.

The donors were healthy, HIV-negative adults who had no recently reported acute infections or vaccinations. Only Caucasian adults living in Nashville, Tennessee, USA were represented among the donors. Magnetic negative selection was used to enrich CD4+ T cells, after which naive cells were positively selected on CD45RA and the negative fraction became the memory subset. Blood was collected by leukapheresis, and PBMCs were isolated by Ficoll-Histopaque density gradient centrifugation and then cryopreserved in liquid nitrogen vapor phase. Analytical flow cytometry was used to check the purity and quantity of each magnetically sorted T cell population. Genomic DNA was isolated from each sorted fraction and quantified by UV absorbance on a Nanodrop 2000c. Via the germline V gene, CDR1 is SGDLS and CDR2 YYNGEE. The germline V end is reduced by 0 bases and the J end by 4 bases; junction bases left unmatched: 5. The CDR3, from cysteine to phenylalanine, totals 15 residues. Of all the DNA, just the CDR3 is kept, 45 bases in frame from base 1.

This sequence was found in a man younger than 35 in good health. The sequenced sample consisted of naive CD4+ T cells sorted from blood. The cell subset or site label for this specimen denotes: CD45RA+ positively selected. The chain links TRBV9 with TRBJ2-3, and TRBD2 matches 7 of the central bases. In nucleotides, the sequence is TGTGCCAGCAGCGTAGAATCTGGGAGGGCAGATACGCAGTATTTT. It is translated as CASSVESGRADTQYF.